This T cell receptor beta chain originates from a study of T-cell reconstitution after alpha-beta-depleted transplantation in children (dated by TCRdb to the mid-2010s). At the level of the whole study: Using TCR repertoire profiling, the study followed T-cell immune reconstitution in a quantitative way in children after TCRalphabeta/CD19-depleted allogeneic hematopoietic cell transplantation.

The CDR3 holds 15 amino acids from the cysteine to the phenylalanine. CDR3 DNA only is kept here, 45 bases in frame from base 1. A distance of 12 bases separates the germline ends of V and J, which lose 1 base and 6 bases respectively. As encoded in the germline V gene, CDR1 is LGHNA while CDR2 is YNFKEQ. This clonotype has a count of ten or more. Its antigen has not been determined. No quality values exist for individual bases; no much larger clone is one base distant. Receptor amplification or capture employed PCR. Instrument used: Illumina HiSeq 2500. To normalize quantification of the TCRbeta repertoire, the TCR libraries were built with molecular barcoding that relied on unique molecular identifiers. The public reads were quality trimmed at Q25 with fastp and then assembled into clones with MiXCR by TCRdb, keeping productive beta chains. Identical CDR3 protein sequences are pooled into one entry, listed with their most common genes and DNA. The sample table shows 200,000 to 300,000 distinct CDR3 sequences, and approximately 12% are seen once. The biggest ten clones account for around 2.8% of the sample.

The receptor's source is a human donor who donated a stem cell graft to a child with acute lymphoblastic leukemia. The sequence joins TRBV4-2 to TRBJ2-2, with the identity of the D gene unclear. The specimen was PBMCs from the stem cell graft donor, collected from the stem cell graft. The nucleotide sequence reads TGTGCCAGCAGCCAAGTTAATAGCTCTCCCGGGGAGCTGTTTTTT. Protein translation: CASSQVNSSPGELFF.